Described below is a single T cell receptor (beta chain) sequence and its context. As yet, its antigen is unknown. TCRdb's copy holds only in-frame clones and misses some; the assay was immunoSEQ multiplex PCR. Of about 13,000 clones listed, around 80% were seen once; the top ten hold approximately 35%. The sample originates from a study of OX40 agonist ivuxolimab in advanced cancers. Study outcomes and limitations: Dosing at 0.1 to 3.0 mg/kg was accompanied by clonal expansion of CD4+ and CD8+ blood T cells by week 6.

Trimming at V came to 4 bases and at J to 4 bases, leaving 4 bases not matched to a gene. This CDR3 region has 15 residues. Germline lookup yields CDR1 MNHEY and CDR2 SMNVEV (reference sequence). J is TRBJ1-1 and V is TRBV27; TRBD1 agrees at 12 bases. The specimen was CD4+ or CD8+ T cells sorted from blood, collected in a trial of the OX40 agonist ivuxolimab. The sequence was collected from an adult with an advanced solid tumor such as melanoma, head and neck, liver or kidney cancer. The CDR3 DNA follows: TGTGCCAGCAGTTGGGGGACAGGGGGCAGCACTGAAGCTTTCTTT. It translates to CASSWGTGGSTEAFF.